This TCR beta chain appears in the sequencing data of a study of Ad26.COV2.S vaccination and SARS-CoV-2 variants. Overall study: Once, or twice with 56 days between doses, Ad26.COV2.S was given intramuscularly.

V dropped 1 base and J dropped 10 bases, with 5 bases sitting between them. CDR3 length: 11 amino acids. Germline CDR1 reads MNHEY; CDR2 reads SVGAGI. Assay used: immunoSEQ multiplex PCR; TCRdb lists only in-frame clones, some missing. The repertoire includes about 680,000 clones, approximately 88% of them detected once, and about 1.5% sits in the top ten. The treatment is: some 19 received Ad26.COV2.S at low or high dose, single or two shots; roughly 5 received placebo; per-sample allocation not given. Collection of samples fell on day 63 after the first vaccine or placebo injection. The administered vaccine (an Ad26 vector) expressed Wuhan-strain SARS-CoV-2 spike.

Sequenced here: peripheral blood, sampled in a trial of Ad26.COV2.S vaccine versus placebo. This clonotype was obtained from a person aged 18-65 years who received the Ad26.COV2.S COVID-19 vaccine or a placebo. This chain connects TRBV6-5 to TRBJ2-1; no clear D gene. As DNA, the CDR3 is TGTGCCAGCAGTTACTGGCCCGAGCAGTTCTTC. Protein sequence: CASSYWPEQFF.